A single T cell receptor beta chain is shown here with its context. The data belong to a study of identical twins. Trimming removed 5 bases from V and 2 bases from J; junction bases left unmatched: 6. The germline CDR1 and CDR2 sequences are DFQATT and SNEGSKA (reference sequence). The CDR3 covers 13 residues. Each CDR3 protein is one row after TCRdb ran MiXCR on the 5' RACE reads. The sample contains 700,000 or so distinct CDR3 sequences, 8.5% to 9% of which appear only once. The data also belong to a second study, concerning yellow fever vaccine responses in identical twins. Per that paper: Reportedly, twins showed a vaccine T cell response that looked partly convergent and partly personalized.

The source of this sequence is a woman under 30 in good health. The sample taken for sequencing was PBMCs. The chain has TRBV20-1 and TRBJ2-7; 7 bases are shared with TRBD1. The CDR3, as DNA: TGCAGTGCTGACCGGGACAGAGCCTACGAGCAGTACTTC. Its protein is CSADRDRAYEQYF.